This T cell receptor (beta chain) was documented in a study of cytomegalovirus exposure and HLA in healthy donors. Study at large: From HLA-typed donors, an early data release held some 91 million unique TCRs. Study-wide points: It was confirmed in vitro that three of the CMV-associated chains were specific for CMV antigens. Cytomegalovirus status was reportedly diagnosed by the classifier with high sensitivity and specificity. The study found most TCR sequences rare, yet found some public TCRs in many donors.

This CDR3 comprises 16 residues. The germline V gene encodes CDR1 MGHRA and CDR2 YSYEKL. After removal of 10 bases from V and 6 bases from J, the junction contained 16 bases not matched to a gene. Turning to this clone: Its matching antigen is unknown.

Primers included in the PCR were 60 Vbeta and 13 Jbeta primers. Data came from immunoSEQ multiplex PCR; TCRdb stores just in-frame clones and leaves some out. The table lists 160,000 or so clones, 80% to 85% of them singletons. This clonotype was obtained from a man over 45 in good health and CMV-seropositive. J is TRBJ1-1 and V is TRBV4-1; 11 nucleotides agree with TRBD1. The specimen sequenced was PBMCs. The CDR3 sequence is CATSARTGGRIAEAFF. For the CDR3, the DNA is TGCGCCACCTCAGCGAGGACAGGGGGCCGTATTGCTGAAGCTTTCTTT.